This T cell receptor (beta chain) comes out of a study of graft-versus-host responses after intestinal transplantation. Method: immunoSEQ multiplex PCR; TCRdb's copy keeps in-frame clones and lacks some. The sample has around 97,000 clones, roughly nine tenths seen once. Germline V CDR1 and CDR2: MGHRA, YSYEKL. CDR3 length: 16 residues. The J segment lost 2 bases and the V segment lost 5 bases, leaving 8 bases of the junction unmatched. Overall study results and limits: GvH clonotypes were identified within recipient marrow, with a subset emerging first in ileum or blood.

A note on this clone: Its antigen is currently unknown.

V and J are TRBV4-1 and TRBJ2-2; TRBD1 aligns across 7 bases. The receptor was derived from a human donor who was the organ donor for an intestinal transplant. Source: unstimulated CD4+ T cells sorted from spleen or lymph node cells, taken before transplant. CDR3 loop: CASSGTGTVNTGELFF. CDR3 bases: TGCGCCAGCAGCGGAACCGGGACAGTCAACACCGGGGAGCTGTTTTTT.